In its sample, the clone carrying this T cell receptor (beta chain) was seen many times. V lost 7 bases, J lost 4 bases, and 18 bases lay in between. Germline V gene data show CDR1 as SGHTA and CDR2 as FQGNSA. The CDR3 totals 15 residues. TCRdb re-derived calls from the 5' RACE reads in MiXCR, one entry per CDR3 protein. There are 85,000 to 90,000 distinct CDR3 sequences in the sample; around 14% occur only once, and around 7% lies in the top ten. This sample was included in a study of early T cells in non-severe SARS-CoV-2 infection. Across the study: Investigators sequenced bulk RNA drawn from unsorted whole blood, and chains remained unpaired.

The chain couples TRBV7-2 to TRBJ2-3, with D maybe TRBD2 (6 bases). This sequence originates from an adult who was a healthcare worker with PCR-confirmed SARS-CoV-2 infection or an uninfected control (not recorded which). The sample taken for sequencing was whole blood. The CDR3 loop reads CASTGTRARADTQYF. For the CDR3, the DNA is TGTGCCAGCACCGGGACTCGCGCGAGGGCAGATACGCAGTATTTT.